A single sample gave rise to the 21 T cell receptor beta chains below, sequenced in a study of blood T cell repertoires in COVID-19. The table came from immunoSEQ multiplex PCR; TCRdb's copy has only in-frame clones and leaves some out. The sample lists a few hundred thousand clones, roughly 81% occurring once. Material for sequencing was peripheral blood. The receptors here all came from a man aged 40-49 years with acute or convalescent COVID-19.

The chain employs TRBV5-1 and TRBJ1-4; D is uncertain. The length of the CDR3 is 14 residues. Trimming removed 0 bases from V and 1 base from J, with 4 bases in between. From germline, CDR1 is SGHRS and CDR2 YFSETQ. CDR3 region: CASSLGRTNEKLFF. The DNA for the CDR3 is TGCGCCAGCAGCTTGGGGAGAACTAATGAAAAACTGTTTTTT.

The rearrangement links TRBV6-5 to TRBJ1-5; the D is unclear. CDR3 size: 15 residues. Germline assignment: CDR1 MNHEY and CDR2 SVGAGI. Deletions cut 8 bases from V and 1 base from J, with 15 bases between. CDR3 sequence: CASLAKLGSNQPQHF. The DNA for the CDR3 is TGTGCCAGCCTAGCTAAGTTAGGGAGCAATCAGCCCCAGCATTTT.

The chain has TRBV2 and TRBJ2-1, with D maybe TRBD2 (5 bases). The V and J ends lost 8 bases and 4 bases respectively, with 15 bases between them. The CDR3 is 14 amino acids. Germline V gene sequence: CDR1 SNHLY, CDR2 FYNNEI. The CDR3 coding sequence is TGTGCCAGCGCTAGGGAAGGGAGTTACAATGAGCAGTTCTTC. This gives the protein CASAREGSYNEQFF.

The chain employs TRBV2 and TRBJ2-5; a possible D gene is TRBD2 (5 bases). Trimming took off 4 bases at V and 5 bases at J, with 11 bases between the two ends. CDR3 length equals 13 residues. Germline assignment: CDR1 SNHLY and CDR2 FYNNEI. CDR3 DNA: TGTGCCAGCAGTGCGGGGTGGGAGGAGACCCAGTACTTC. Its protein product is CASSAGWEETQYF.

This rearrangement joins TRBV6-4 to TRBJ2-2; D gene unclear. V gave up 5 bases and J gave up 4 bases, with 8 bases separating them. Per the germline V gene, CDR1 is MRHNA and CDR2 is SNTAGT. CDR3 size: 13 residues. The CDR3 sequence: CASSTVVTGELFF. CDR3 nucleotides: TGTGCCAGCAGTACGGTAGTCACCGGGGAGCTGTTTTTT.

This clone is a singleton in its sample. The chain links TRBV7-9 to TRBJ2-1; 9 nucleotides line up with TRBD2. The germline V gene encodes CDR1 SEHNR and CDR2 FQNEAQ (reference sequence). Losses at the gene ends were 5 bases for V and 6 bases for J; bases not matched to a gene: 8. CDR3 size: 15 residues. The CDR3 DNA reads as TGTGCCAGCAGCACCGGGAGAGCGGGGGGCAATGAGCAGTTCTTC. Amino acids: CASSTGRAGGNEQFF. Complete variable domain (other parts from reference TRBV7-9 and TRBJ2-1): DTGVSQNPRHKITKRGQNVTFRCDPISEHNRLYWYRQTLGQGPEFLTYFQNEAQLEKSRLLSDRFSAERPKGSFSTLEIQRTEQGDSAMYLCASSTGRAGGNEQFFGPGTRLTVL.

Concerning this clone itself: Other DNA sequences in this specimen translate into the identical CDR3. The chain joins TRBV12-3 or TRBV12-4 to TRBJ2-5; 8 nucleotides match TRBD1. J lost 2 bases, V lost 6 bases, and 2 bases had no gene match. This CDR3 is built from 13 residues. The CDR3 DNA is TGTGCCAGCAGAAGGACAGGGCAAGAGACCCAGTACTTC. It translates to CASRRTGQETQYF.

This clone was seen only a few times. The genes are TRBV6-5 and TRBJ2-2; D may be TRBD1 (5 bases). From germline, CDR1 is MNHEY and CDR2 SVGAGI. The length of the CDR3 is 13 residues. Trimming took off 7 bases at V and 5 bases at J, with 11 bases between the two ends. CDR3 residues: CASISGRTGELFF. In nucleotides, the CDR3 is TGTGCCAGCATATCAGGGCGTACCGGGGAGCTGTTTTTT.

The V call is TRBV2, the J call TRBJ1-1; D is possibly TRBD1 (5 bases). Per the germline V gene, CDR1 is SNHLY and CDR2 is FYNNEI. The V and J ends lost 6 bases and 7 bases respectively, with 15 bases between them. This CDR3 is built from 13 residues. CDR3 sequence: CASRRAGQFEAFF. The CDR3 DNA reads TGTGCCAGCAGGAGAGCGGGGCAGTTTGAAGCTTTCTTT. The whole variable domain, filled in from reference TRBV2 and TRBJ1-1, reads EPEVTQTPSHQVTQMGQEVILRCVPISNHLYFYWYRQILGQKVEFLVSFYNNEISEKSEIFDDQFSVERPDGSNFTLKIRSTKLEDSAMYFCASRRAGQFEAFFGQGTRLTVV.

The rearrangement links TRBV10-3 to TRBJ1-1; D remains unclear. V shed 0 bases and J shed 7 bases, with 6 bases lying between them. Germline CDR1 reads ENHRY; CDR2 reads SYGVKD. The CDR3 length is 12 residues. The CDR3 spells CAISESANEAFF. In DNA, the CDR3 is TGTGCCATCAGTGAGTCCGCGAATGAAGCTTTCTTT.

With regard to this clone: At one of its ends the junction is not consistent with the germline gene, which may arise from a read error. The V call is TRBV14, the J call TRBJ1-1; the match to TRBD1 covers 11 bases. The CDR3 has 16 residues. The germline CDR1 and CDR2 sequences are SGHDN and FVKESK. The CDR3 region has the DNA TGTGCCGGCAGCCACCCCGGACAGGGGGCATACACTGAAGCTTTCTTT. This sequence encodes CAGSHPGQGAYTEAFF.

This chain connects TRBV9 to TRBJ2-1; TRBD2 matches 7 bases. With V trimmed by 0 bases and J by 3 bases, 3 bases remained unmatched. Germline assignment: CDR1 SGDLS and CDR2 YYNGEE. The CDR3 runs 15 residues. DNA for the CDR3: TGTGCCAGCAGCGTAGGAGGCGGGGGCTACAATGAGCAGTTCTTC. Protein sequence: CASSVGGGGYNEQFF.

The chain carries TRBV18 and TRBJ2-5; no reliable D call. The CDR3 totals 13 residues. Trimming removed 4 bases from V and 1 base from J, with 7 bases in between. CDR1 KGHSH and CDR2 LQKENI come from the germline V gene. DNA of the CDR3: TGTGCCAGCTCACGAACGGGCCAAGAGACCCAGTACTTC. This sequence encodes CASSRTGQETQYF.

The chain is built from TRBV5-4 and TRBJ2-4; D is ambiguous. The CDR3 is made up of 14 amino acids. V was cut by 0 bases and J by 2 bases, with 6 bases left in between. Looked up from germline, CDR1 is SGHNT and CDR2 is YYREEE (reference sequence). In DNA, the CDR3 is TGTGCCAGCAGCTTGGAGAGGACCAAAAACATTCAGTACTTC. It specifies CASSLERTKNIQYF.

V gene TRBV5-4 combines with J gene TRBJ2-3; 7 positions agree with TRBD1. Trimming removed 4 bases from V and 5 bases from J; junction bases left unmatched: 7. This CDR3 is built from 14 residues. The germline gives CDR1 SGHNT, CDR2 YYREEE (reference sequence). CDR3 sequence (DNA): TGTGCCAGCAGCCGACAGGGTGTTAAAGATACGCAGTATTTT. This translates into CASSRQGVKDTQYF.

This sequence joins TRBV5-1 and TRBJ2-2; D might be TRBD1 (6 bases). There are 14 residues in the CDR3. Trimming took off 5 bases at V and 5 bases at J, with 13 bases between the two ends. CDR1 is SGHRS and CDR2 is YFSETQ in the germline V gene. This CDR3 is CASRVAGETGELFF. The CDR3 DNA is TGCGCCAGCAGGGTGGCAGGGGAGACCGGGGAGCTGTTTTTT.

The J gene is TRBJ2-3, the V gene TRBV20-1; the D is unclear. This CDR3 has 12 amino acids. The germline CDR1 and CDR2 sequences are DFQATT and SNEGSKA (reference sequence). The V end lost 3 bases, the J end lost 6 bases, and 10 bases lay between the germline ends. This CDR3 is CSASGGPDTQYF. The CDR3 region has the DNA TGCAGTGCTAGTGGTGGCCCCGATACGCAGTATTTT.

This rearrangement joins TRBV19 to TRBJ2-1, with a possible D match to TRBD1 (6 bases). Trimming shortened V by 3 bases and J by 0 bases, and 12 bases separated the two germline ends. This CDR3 is built from 16 residues. Germline V gives CDR1 LNHDA, CDR2 SQIVND (reference sequence). CDR3 DNA: TGTGCCAGTAGTATGTCCACAGGGAGCTCCTACAATGAGCAGTTCTTC. It yields the protein CASSMSTGSSYNEQFF. Using reference TRBV19 and TRBJ2-1 for the parts outside the CDR3, the full variable domain is DGGITQSPKYLFRKEGQNVTLSCEQNLNHDAMYWYRQDPGQGLRLIYYSQIVNDFQKGDIAEGYSVSREKKESFPLTVTSAQKNPTAFYLCASSMSTGSSYNEQFFGPGTRLTVL.

The V gene is TRBV19, the J gene TRBJ2-5; 8 bases map to TRBD1. Losses at the gene ends were 6 bases for V and 5 bases for J; bases not matched to a gene: 11. Germline lookup yields CDR1 LNHDA and CDR2 SQIVND (reference sequence). The CDR3 length is 15 residues. Here the CDR3 DNA reads TGTGCCAGTAGAGAAGGGGACAGGAGGGTTGAGACCCAGTACTTC. Its translation is CASREGDRRVETQYF.

This clone has only one observation. The chain employs TRBV7-9 and TRBJ2-1; 8 nucleotides line up with TRBD1. The CDR3 consists of 16 residues. Germline-derived CDR1 and CDR2 are SEHNR and FQNEAQ (reference sequence). Trimming removed 1 base from V and 5 bases from J; junction bases left unmatched: 7. The CDR3 DNA sequence: TGTGCCAGCAGCTTAGTTTCGACAGGGGCCAACAATGAGCAGTTCTTC. This sequence encodes CASSLVSTGANNEQFF.

The chain joins TRBV9 to TRBJ2-1; the D gene is possibly TRBD2 (5 bases). The germline CDR1 and CDR2 sequences are SGDLS and YYNGEE. V was shortened by 4 bases and J by 3 bases, with 14 bases between the two germline ends. The CDR3 covers 15 residues. The CDR3 here is CASSPLGLVYNEQFF. CDR3 nucleotides: TGTGCCAGCAGCCCCCTAGGACTGGTCTACAATGAGCAGTTCTTC.